These T cell receptor beta chains were read from a single sample in a study of beta chain features in type 1 diabetes. The method was immunoSEQ multiplex PCR; TCRdb's version includes in-frame clones alone and lacks a portion of them. The table has fewer than 150,000 clones, less than 9% seen once. Input material: central memory CD4+ T cells from blood. These receptors were collected from a woman aged 25 to 39 in good health. CDR3s include the opening cysteine and the closing phenylalanine or tryptophan.

v_call cdr3_aa
TRBV6-5 CASSYSGTGESPLHF
TRBV5-1 CASSLVAGTAYNEQFF
TRBV18 CASSPSQNSNEKLFF
TRBV5-1 CASRPGGTDTQYF
TRBV28 CASSLWTGRNTGELFF
TRBV7-9 CASSQRIAIGNEQFF
TRBV5-1 CASSYGTSYNEQFF
TRBV19 CASSWQAGTYTDTQYF
TRBV7-2 CASSLGRWDTNSYNEQFF
TRBV6-6 CASSYSGTGSTDTQYF
TRBV2 CASSELGGEAFF
TRBV6-6 CASKMYRVAIEKLFF
TRBV5-8 CASSPPGYNEQFF
TRBV6-5 CASSSRQNEQFF
TRBV28 CASRGHSLAKNIQYF
TRBV7-2 CASSSGTSFYEQYF